The 20 T cell receptor beta chains below come from one sample, sequenced in a study of T-cell reconstitution after alpha-beta-depleted transplantation in children. The authors prepared the TCRbeta library with unique molecular identifiers. TCRdb ran MiXCR on the PCR reads and lists one entry per CDR3 protein. The table records some 550,000 distinct CDR3 sequences, roughly 23% of them present only once. The sample was PBMCs, mostly from graft donor cells, taken 360 days after TCRalphabeta/CD19-depleted stem cell transplant. These receptors were obtained from a boy under two years old who had a stem cell transplant for acute myeloid leukemia, so the T cells may come from the graft donor.

The genes are TRBV20-1 and TRBJ1-5; weak D call: TRBD1 (6 bases). Germline-derived CDR1 and CDR2 are DFQATT and SNEGSKA (reference sequence). Trimming shortened V by 6 bases and J by 2 bases, and 14 bases separated the two germline ends. The CDR3 runs to 14 residues. DNA of the CDR3: TGCAGTGCCGAGCGCAGGGGCGGCAATCAGCCCCAGCATTTT. Protein: CSAERRGGNQPQHF.

This clonotype has ten or more counts. V usage is TRBV19 and J usage is TRBJ2-1; 7 nucleotides align to TRBD2. Germline-derived CDR1 and CDR2 are LNHDA and SQIVND (reference sequence). V was pared by 7 bases and J by 0 bases, with 6 bases of the junction left unmatched. The CDR3 extends over 15 amino acids. The CDR3 region has the DNA TGTGCCAGTACCACAGCGGGATACTCCTACAATGAGCAGTTCTTC. This gives the protein CASTTAGYSYNEQFF. Combining the CDR3 with reference TRBV19 and TRBJ2-1 gives the whole variable domain DGGITQSPKYLFRKEGQNVTLSCEQNLNHDAMYWYRQDPGQGLRLIYYSQIVNDFQKGDIAEGYSVSREKKESFPLTVTSAQKNPTAFYLCASTTAGYSYNEQFFGPGTRLTVL.

This clonotype was found a few times. This chain joins TRBV12-3 or TRBV12-4 and TRBJ2-3; no firm D call. CDR3 length: 14 amino acids. The V end lost 2 bases, the J end lost 0 bases, and 6 bases lay between the germline ends. The CDR3: CASSLKPSTDTQYF. The CDR3 region has the DNA TGTGCCAGCAGTTTAAAGCCTAGCACAGATACGCAGTATTTT.

J is TRBJ2-2 and V is TRBV4-3, with TRBD2 as a possible D gene (7 bases). The CDR3 length is 17 residues. V was cut by 1 base and J by 3 bases, with 15 bases left in between. Per germline, CDR1 LGHNA and CDR2 YSLEER. CDR3 region: CASSQVPGGPDTGELFF. The CDR3 DNA reads as TGCGCCAGCAGCCAAGTACCCGGGGGGCCGGACACCGGGGAGCTGTTTTTT.

This clonotype was picked up a small number of times. The CDR3 is CASSSTLTGQGLAGYTF. Written as DNA, the CDR3 is TGTGCCAGCAGTTCGACTTTGACAGGACAGGGTTTAGCTGGCTACACCTTC. The chain uses TRBV6-5 and TRBJ1-2; TRBD1 agrees at 8 bases. This CDR3 is 17 amino acids long. Germline CDR1 and CDR2: MNHEY and SVGAGI. Trimming cost V 4 bases and J 7 bases; bases outside gene matches: 17.

This clonotype was detected ten times or more. This chain connects TRBV7-2 to TRBJ2-7; perhaps TRBD1 as D (6 bases). The CDR3 consists of 13 residues. Trimming shortened V by 3 bases and J by 5 bases, and 11 bases separated the two germline ends. Looked up from germline, CDR1 is SGHTA and CDR2 is FQGNSA. CDR3: CASSFARGDEQYF. CDR3 sequence (DNA): TGTGCCAGCAGCTTCGCCAGGGGCGACGAGCAGTACTTC.

Many counts were recorded for this clonotype. This sequence joins TRBV29-1 and TRBJ2-1, with 8 nucleotides matching TRBD1. The V segment lost 4 bases and the J segment 4 bases; nucleotides outside the gene matches: 6. The CDR3 has 14 amino acids. Germline-derived CDR1 and CDR2 are SQVTM and ANQGSEA. The CDR3, as DNA: TGCAGCGTTGTCCGACAGGGGAAGTACAATGAGCAGTTCTTC. It translates to CSVVRQGKYNEQFF.

The rearrangement uses TRBV27 and TRBJ2-1, with D maybe TRBD1 (6 bases). Germline V CDR1 and CDR2: MNHEY, SMNVEV (reference sequence). V gave up 6 bases and J gave up 9 bases, with 21 bases separating them. This CDR3 has 15 residues. For the CDR3, the DNA is TGTGCCAGCAGCCCAACCGACCGTAGGACAGTTGAGCAGTTCTTC. It translates to CASSPTDRRTVEQFF.

The CDR3 protein is CASRRVISSTDTQYF. DNA of the CDR3: TGTGCCAGCAGACGGGTGATTTCTAGCACAGATACGCAGTATTTT. V gene TRBV7-8 combines with J gene TRBJ2-3; D uncertain. CDR3 length equals 15 residues. Trimming left V 6 bases short and J 0 bases short, with 13 bases between. Germline CDR1 reads SGHVS; CDR2 reads FQNEAQ. Variable domain in full (rest from reference TRBV7-8 and TRBJ2-3): GAGVSQSPRYKVAKRGQDVALRCDPISGHVSLFWYQQALGQGPEFLTYFQNEAQLDKSGLPSDRFFAERPEGSVSTLKIQRTQQEDSAVYLCASRRVISSTDTQYFGPGTRLTVL.

This chain links TRBV4-2 with TRBJ1-2; 7 nucleotides match TRBD1. The CDR3 is 14 amino acids. Germline V gives CDR1 LGHNA, CDR2 YNFKEQ. The trim removed 0 bases at V and 7 bases at J, leaving 5 bases unmatched. The CDR3 region is CASSQETGNSGYTF. The CDR3 DNA reads TGTGCCAGCAGCCAAGAGACAGGGAATAGTGGCTACACCTTC.

This clonotype was counted many times. V usage is TRBV29-1 and J usage is TRBJ2-3; the D gene could be TRBD1 or TRBD2 (6 bases each). This CDR3 is 14 amino acids long. CDR1 and CDR2 (germline): SQVTM, ANQGSEA. V was clipped by 7 bases and J by 1 base, with 15 bases between them. This CDR3 reads CSASGEAGTDTQYF. CDR3 coding DNA: TGCAGCGCCTCAGGGGAGGCGGGCACAGATACGCAGTATTTT.

This clonotype was found a few times. The genes are TRBV20-1 and TRBJ1-2; 8 bases are a match to TRBD1. The CDR3 has 14 residues. Germline values: CDR1 DFQATT, CDR2 SNEGSKA (reference sequence). The V segment lost 6 bases and the J segment 2 bases; nucleotides outside the gene matches: 8. The CDR3 nucleotides are TGCAGTGCCGCAGCTACAGGGGGAAACTATGGCTACACCTTC. Residues: CSAAATGGNYGYTF.

The chain uses TRBV15 and TRBJ2-3, with 10 bases matching TRBD1. The CDR3 has 15 residues. The trim removed 2 bases at V and 6 bases at J, leaving 5 bases unmatched. From germline, CDR1 is LNHNV and CDR2 YYDKDF (reference sequence). The CDR3 DNA reads as TGTGCCACCAGCAGATGGGACAGGGGTGGGGATACGCAGTATTTT. It specifies CATSRWDRGGDTQYF.

The V call is TRBV5-1, the J call TRBJ2-3; 7 bases match TRBD1. The CDR3 length is 16 residues. Germline CDR1 reads SGHRS; CDR2 reads YFSETQ. J gave up 3 bases and V 4 bases, and 11 bases lay outside the gene matches. The CDR3 loop reads CASSLTPGQPTDTQYF. CDR3 bases: TGCGCCAGCAGCCTTACGCCGGGACAGCCGACAGATACGCAGTATTTT.

The chain uses TRBV24-1 and TRBJ2-4; 10 bases agree with TRBD1. The CDR3 runs 16 residues. With V trimmed by 9 bases and J by 3 bases, 10 bases remained unmatched. Germline CDR1 and CDR2: KGHDR and SFDVKD. The CDR3 protein is CATPGQGKFGKNIQYF. The CDR3 nucleotides are TGTGCCACCCCGGGACAGGGGAAGTTTGGCAAAAACATTCAGTACTTC.

The J gene is TRBJ1-4, the V gene TRBV20-1; no clear D. Trimming stripped 5 bases from V and 10 bases from J, with 20 bases between. Germline lookup yields CDR1 DFQATT and CDR2 SNEGSKA (reference sequence). This CDR3 is 14 amino acids long. The CDR3 here is CSALSVRPGGKLFF. The CDR3, as DNA: TGCAGTGCTCTATCTGTCAGGCCCGGCGGAAAACTGTTTTTT.

The chain links TRBV19 to TRBJ2-2; D may be TRBD1 (5 bases). Per germline, CDR1 LNHDA and CDR2 SQIVND (reference sequence). The CDR3 length is 15 residues. Trimming took 6 bases from V and 0 from J, leaving 11 bases between them. The CDR3 reads CASRSDSPNTGELFF. The CDR3 DNA reads TGTGCCAGTAGGTCAGACAGCCCGAACACCGGGGAGCTGTTTTTT.

This clonotype was observed at least ten times. V gene TRBV10-3 combines with J gene TRBJ1-4; the D gene is possibly TRBD1 (6 bases). Looked up from germline, CDR1 is ENHRY and CDR2 is SYGVKD. V shed 0 bases and J shed 8 bases, with 7 bases lying between them. The CDR3 has 13 amino acids. The CDR3 nucleotides are TGTGCCATCAGTGAGTCACAGGGCGAAAAACTGTTTTTT. It is translated as CAISESQGEKLFF.

At least ten counts were recorded for this clonotype. This chain links TRBV7-7 with TRBJ2-2; weak D call: TRBD1 (6 bases). CDR1 is SSHAT, CDR2 FNYEAQ, per germline (reference sequence). The CDR3 is 14 residues long. V was clipped by 1 base and J by 6 bases, with 9 bases between them. CDR3 loop: CASSLEAGAGELFF. The CDR3, as DNA: TGTGCCAGCAGCTTAGAAGCAGGGGCCGGGGAGCTGTTTTTT.

The CDR3 nucleotides read TGTGCCAGCAGCCACACACGGGGTTATCAGCCCCAGCATTTT. The encoded protein is CASSHTRGYQPQHF. The gene calls are TRBV3-1 and TRBJ1-5; D not resolved. The germline gives CDR1 LGHDT, CDR2 YNNKEL (reference sequence). Between the trimmed V and J ends, which lost 3 bases and 5 bases, there was a span of 11 bases. The CDR3 totals 14 residues.